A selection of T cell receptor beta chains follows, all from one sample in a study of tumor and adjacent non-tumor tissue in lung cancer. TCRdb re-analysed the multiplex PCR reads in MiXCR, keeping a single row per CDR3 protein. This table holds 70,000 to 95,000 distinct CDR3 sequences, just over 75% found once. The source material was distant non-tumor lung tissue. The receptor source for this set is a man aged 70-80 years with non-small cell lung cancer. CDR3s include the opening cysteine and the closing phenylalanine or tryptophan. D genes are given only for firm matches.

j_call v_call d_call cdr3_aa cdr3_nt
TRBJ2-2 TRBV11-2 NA CASRLVGAGVAGELFF TGTGCCAGTAGGTTAGTGGGCGCAGGGGTTGCCGGGGAGTTGTTTTTT
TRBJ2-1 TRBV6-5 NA CACKTGNEQFF TGTGCCTGCAAAACCGGGAATGAACAGTTCTTC
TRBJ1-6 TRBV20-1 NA CSAKIGGIFRSLLHF TGCAGTGCTAAGATAGGGGGAATTTTTCGGTCACTCCTCCACTTT
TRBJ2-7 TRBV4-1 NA CASNLGGVRDDEQYF TGCGCCAGCAACCTTGGAGGGGTGAGGGACGACGAGCAGTACTTC
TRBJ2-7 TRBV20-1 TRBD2 CRVREGLAGTYEDYF TGCAGAGTTAGAGAAGGACTAGCGGGGACCTACGAGGACTACTTC
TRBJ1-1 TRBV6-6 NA CASRRGVNTEAFF TGTGCTAGCAGACGGGGGGTAAACACTGAAGCTTTCTTT
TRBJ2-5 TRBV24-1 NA CATSNLQYPETQYF TGTGCCACCAGTAATTTGCAGTATCCAGAGACCCAGTACTTC
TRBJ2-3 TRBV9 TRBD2 CASSPQMGLAGGNTDTQYF TGTGCCAGCAGCCCCCAGATGGGACTAGCGGGGGGGAACACAGATACGCAGTATTTT
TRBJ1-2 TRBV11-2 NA CANIGSGLYGYTF TGTGCCAACATCGGATCCGGGCTCTATGGCTACACCTTC
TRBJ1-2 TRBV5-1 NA CARSLTPLTHNYGYTF TGCGCCCGCAGCTTAACCCCCCTGACACATAACTATGGCTACACCTTC
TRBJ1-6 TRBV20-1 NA CSADPLSVGNSPLHF TGCAGTGCTGACCCCTTGAGTGTGGGGAATTCACCCCTCCACTTT
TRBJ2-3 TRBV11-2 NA CTSSSWGTSDTQYF TGTACCAGCAGCTCTTGGGGGACTTCAGATACGCAGTATTTT
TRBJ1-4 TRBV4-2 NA CASSQDTDNEKLFF TGTGCCAGCAGCCAAGATACAGATAATGAAAAGCTGTTTTTT
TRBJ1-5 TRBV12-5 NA CHSGFDRNQPQHF TGTCATAGTGGTTTTGACAGAAATCAGCCACAGCATTTT
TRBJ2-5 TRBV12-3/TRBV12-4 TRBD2 CVSSLLAGVVETQYF TGTGTCAGCAGCTTGCTAGCGGGAGTGGTGGAGACCCAGTACTTC
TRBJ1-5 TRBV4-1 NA CARTQADRRPQHF TGCGCCAGGACCCAAGCGGACAGACGGCCCCAGCATTTT